The next 10 T cell receptor beta chains were all read from a single sample in a study of blood T cell repertoires in COVID-19. Produced via immunoSEQ multiplex PCR; TCRdb's table is partial and in-frame only. The sample has around 100,000 clones; around 80% are singletons. Sequencing used peripheral blood. All receptors come from a human donor in a cohort sampled during active COVID-19.

This clone was observed a handful of times. An end of the junction does not agree with germline; a read error may underlie this. The V call is TRBV7-7, the J call TRBJ2-3; 10 nucleotides line up with TRBD2. CDR3 length: 15 residues. Germline-derived CDR1 and CDR2 are SSHAT and FNYEAQ (reference sequence). The chain's CDR3 is CASSSGLAATDTQYF. The CDR3 DNA is TGTGCTAGCAGCTCTGGACTAGCGGCCACAGATACGCAGTATTTT.

This CDR3 is CASGSGANTGELFF. The CDR3, as DNA: TGCGCCAGTGGTAGCGGGGCGAACACCGGGGAGCTGTTTTTT. V is TRBV10-1 and J is TRBJ2-2; 8 nucleotides agree with TRBD2. The germline CDR1 and CDR2 sequences are WNHNN and SYGVQD (reference sequence). The junction had 3 bases not matched to a gene; V was cut back by 9 bases and J by 0 bases. The CDR3 spans 14 residues.

The chain carries TRBV7-2 and TRBJ2-5, with 7 bases matching TRBD2. Trimming cost V 3 bases and J 5 bases; bases outside gene matches: 9. This CDR3 is built from 15 residues. Germline assignment: CDR1 SGHTA and CDR2 FQGNSA. The CDR3 bases are TGTGCCAGCAGCTTGGGGCCTATCGGGGGGGAGACCCAGTACTTC. It translates to CASSLGPIGGETQYF.

The CDR3 DNA follows: TGCGCCAGCAGTGACGGTAGCGGAAACACCGGGGAGCTGTTTTTT. It encodes CASSDGSGNTGELFF. The chain employs TRBV10-1 and TRBJ2-2; D is perhaps TRBD2 (6 bases). The length of the CDR3 is 15 residues. Germline CDR1 reads WNHNN; CDR2 reads SYGVQD (reference sequence). Trimming stripped 3 bases from V and 2 bases from J, with 10 bases between.

This clone occurred a few times. The V and J genes are TRBV6-5 and TRBJ1-1; possible D gene TRBD1, 6 bases. The CDR3 covers 13 residues. Trimming left V 8 bases short and J 1 base short, with 11 bases between. In germline, CDR1 is MNHEY, CDR2 SVGAGI. For the CDR3, the DNA is TGTGCCAGCCGCGGACAGAAGAACACTGAAGCTTTCTTT. Translating gives CASRGQKNTEAFF.

The rearrangement joins TRBV3-1 (or the pseudogene TRBV3-2) to TRBJ2-1; 8 nucleotides align to TRBD2. The junction had 8 bases not matched to a gene; V was cut back by 1 base and J by 0 bases. Germline CDR1 is LGHDT and CDR2 is YNNKEL (reference sequence). The CDR3 contains 18 residues. Written as DNA, the CDR3 is TGTGCCAGCAGCCAAGCCTTCGCCGGGACTAGCTCCTACAATGAGCAGTTCTTC. Its protein is CASSQAFAGTSSYNEQFF.

The chain recombines TRBV7-3 with TRBJ2-3; the match to TRBD2 covers 11 bases. CDR1 is SGHTA, CDR2 FQGTGA, per germline. With V trimmed by 6 bases and J by 5 bases, 16 bases remained unmatched. The CDR3 sequence is 18 residues long. The DNA of the CDR3 is TGTGCCAGCAGATTGGGGCTAGCGGGGGGTAGTACCGAAGATACGCAGTATTTT. It encodes CASRLGLAGGSTEDTQYF.

The genes are TRBV5-8 and TRBJ1-1, with D hard to call. The CDR3 sequence is 13 residues long. In germline, CDR1 is SGHTS, CDR2 YDEGEE. V gave up 4 bases and J gave up 1 base, with 8 bases separating them. The chain's CDR3 is CASSRETNTEAFF. The CDR3 DNA reads TGTGCCAGCAGCCGGGAGACGAACACTGAAGCTTTCTTT. The full variable domain, completed using reference TRBV5-8 and TRBJ1-1, is EAGVTQSPTHLIKTRGQQATLRCSPISGHTSVYWYQQALGLGLQFLLWYDEGEERNRGNFPPRFSGRQFPNYSSELNVNALELEDSALYLCASSRETNTEAFFGQGTRLTVV.

The genes are TRBV3-1 (or the pseudogene TRBV3-2) and TRBJ2-7; 13 bases map to TRBD2. The length of the CDR3 is 15 residues. Germline trimming cut 1 base from V and 7 bases from J; bases unmatched to any gene: 4. Germline V gene sequence: CDR1 LGHDT, CDR2 YNNKEL (reference sequence). The CDR3 DNA reads as TGTGCCAGCAGCCAAGGGACTAGCGGGGGTCGGGAGCAGTACTTC. It yields the protein CASSQGTSGGREQYF.

This chain uses TRBV7-9 with TRBJ1-3; D uncertain. The CDR3 sequence is 14 residues long. V lost 2 bases and J 8 bases, leaving 13 bases between the germline ends. CDR1 is SEHNR and CDR2 is FQNEAQ in the germline V gene (reference sequence). The CDR3 DNA reads as TGTGCCAGCAGCTTAAGCGAGAGCTGGGACACCATATATTTT. Protein product: CASSLSESWDTIYF.